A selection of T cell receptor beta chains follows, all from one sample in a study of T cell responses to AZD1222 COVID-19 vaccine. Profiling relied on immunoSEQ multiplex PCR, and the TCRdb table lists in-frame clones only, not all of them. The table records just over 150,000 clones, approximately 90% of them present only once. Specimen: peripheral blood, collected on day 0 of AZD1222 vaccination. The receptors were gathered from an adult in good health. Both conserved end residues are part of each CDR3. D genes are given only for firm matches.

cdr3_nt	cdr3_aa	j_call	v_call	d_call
TGTGCCAGCAGCTTGCGGGGGCAGAGCTCTGGAAACACCATATATTTT	CASSLRGQSSGNTIYF	TRBJ1-3	TRBV5-6	NA
TGTGCCAGCAGCCTTGGGAAGCCGACAGCGGAAGCTTTCTTT	CASSLGKPTAEAFF	TRBJ1-1	TRBV27	NA
TGTGCCAGCTCAAAACGGGACGGCTACGAGCAGTACTTC	CASSKRDGYEQYF	TRBJ2-7	TRBV18	NA
TGCAGCGTGGCGACAGGGACTAGCAATCAGCCCCAGCATTTT	CSVATGTSNQPQHF	TRBJ1-5	TRBV29-1	TRBD1
TGTGCCAGCAGCGTAGACGGGGGACAGGGGAGTTCACCCCTCCACTTT	CASSVDGGQGSSPLHF	TRBJ1-6	TRBV9	TRBD1
TGTGCCAGTAGTTCCACCGGGACTAGAAATGAGCAGTTCTTC	CASSSTGTRNEQFF	TRBJ2-1	TRBV19	TRBD2
TGTGCCAGCAGTGAATGGACTTCGGACAGGGGGAAAAACAATGAGCAGTTCTTC	CASSEWTSDRGKNNEQFF	TRBJ2-1	TRBV25-1	TRBD1
TGTGCCAGCAGCCCTACTAGCGGGAGGGCCGCTTTCCCGGTCTTC	CASSPTSGRAAFPVF	TRBJ2-1	TRBV13	TRBD2
TGTGCCAGCAGCCGGGACCTGCACTACGAGCAGTACTTC	CASSRDLHYEQYF	TRBJ2-7	TRBV3-1/TRBV3-2	NA
TGTGCCAGCAGTTCCCTCAACTTAGCGGGAGGTCCCCACGAGCAGTACTTC	CASSSLNLAGGPHEQYF	TRBJ2-7	TRBV28	TRBD2
TGTGCCAGCAGCTTGACAGGGGTTAATGAAAAACTGTTTTTT	CASSLTGVNEKLFF	TRBJ1-4	TRBV7-9	TRBD1
TGTGCCAGCAGTGACAGGGGGTACACCGGGGAGCTGTTTTTT	CASSDRGYTGELFF	TRBJ2-2	TRBV28	TRBD1
TGTGCCAGTAGTACCGGACTAGCGGAGGGGTATGAGCAGTTCTTC	CASSTGLAEGYEQFF	TRBJ2-1	TRBV19	TRBD2
TGTGCCAGCAGCTATCAGGGGGCCTCCTACAATGAGCAGTTCTTC	CASSYQGASYNEQFF	TRBJ2-1	TRBV5-4	TRBD1